This TCR beta chain was found in a study of blood T cell repertoires in COVID-19. Study summary: Collection of acute and convalescent COVID-19 samples took place in the United States, Italy and Spain. The cDNA or gDNA used as material had been derived from T cells, B-cell-depleted T cells, or PBMCs.

Deletions cut 3 bases from V and 0 bases from J, with 24 bases between. CDR3 length equals 20 residues. The germline gives CDR1 MNHEY, CDR2 SMNVEV (reference sequence). Per the study methods: The authors estimated nucleated cell counts from reference gene primer amplification. Profiling relied on immunoSEQ multiplex PCR, and the TCRdb table lists in-frame clones only, not all of them. The V and J calls and clone size are taken from that table; D and trimming were inferred from the DNA. Of hundreds of thousands of clones listed, more than 70% are singletons. The sequenced sample consisted of peripheral blood. The sequence came from a woman aged 45 to 65 who had recovered from COVID-19. This chain joins TRBV27 and TRBJ2-1, with TRBD1 as a possible D gene (6 bases). The CDR3 is CASSFGTWVQGLSSYNEQFF. The CDR3 DNA reads TGTGCCAGCAGTTTTGGGACGTGGGTGCAGGGGCTATCCTCCTACAATGAGCAGTTCTTC.